This T cell receptor beta chain was documented in a study of control samples from healthy donors and cancer patients. Repertoires were generated with immunoSEQ multiplex PCR, while TCRdb's copy carries only in-frame clones and drops some. The sample has some 160,000 clones, 89% seen once. The germline V and J ends were trimmed by 0 bases and 4 bases, with 10 bases remaining between them. The CDR3 spans 14 residues. Per germline, CDR1 SGDLS and CDR2 YYNGEE. The receptor was derived from a man younger than 45 in good health. Sequencing input: blood. J is TRBJ1-1 and V is TRBV9; possible D gene TRBD1, 5 bases. The CDR3 coding sequence is TGTGCCAGCAGCGTAGGACAGAGGTCCACTGAAGCTTTCTTT. Amino acids: CASSVGQRSTEAFF.